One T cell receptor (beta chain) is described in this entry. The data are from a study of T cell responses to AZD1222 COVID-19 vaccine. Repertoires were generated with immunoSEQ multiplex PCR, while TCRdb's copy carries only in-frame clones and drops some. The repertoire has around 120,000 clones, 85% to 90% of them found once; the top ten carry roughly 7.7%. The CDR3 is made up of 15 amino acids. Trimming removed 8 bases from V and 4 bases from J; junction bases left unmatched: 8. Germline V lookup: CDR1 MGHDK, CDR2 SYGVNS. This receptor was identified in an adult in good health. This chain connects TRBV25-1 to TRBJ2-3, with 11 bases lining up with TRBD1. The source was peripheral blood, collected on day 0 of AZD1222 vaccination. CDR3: CASRRPGQGADTQYF. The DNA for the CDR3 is TGTGCCAGCCGACGACCGGGACAGGGGGCAGATACGCAGTATTTT. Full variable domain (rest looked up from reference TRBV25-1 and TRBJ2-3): EADIYQTPRYLVIGTGKKITLECSQTMGHDKMYWYQQDPGMELHLIHYSYGVNSTEKGDLSSESTVSRIRTEHFPLTLESARPSHTSQYLCASRRPGQGADTQYFGPGTRLTVL.